The present TCR beta chain was sequenced within a study of control samples from healthy donors and cancer patients. The CDR3 has 13 residues. The V and J ends lost 3 bases and 0 bases respectively, with 5 bases between them. This clone has just a few counts. Profiling relied on immunoSEQ multiplex PCR, and the TCRdb table lists in-frame clones only, not all of them. The table shows about 120,000 clones, with almost 95% occurring only once. The V and J genes are TRBV12-3 or TRBV12-4 and TRBJ1-2; D is unclear. The clonotype was recovered from an older man with head and neck cancer. The sample comprised PBMCs. This CDR3 reads CASSFKANYGYTF. DNA of the CDR3: TGTGCCAGCAGTTTCAAGGCTAACTATGGCTACACCTTC.